The clone carrying this T cell receptor beta chain is labeled medium-sized. Trimming removed 1 base from V and 0 bases from J, with 10 bases in between. CDR3 length: 15 residues. Germline V CDR1 and CDR2: DFQATT, SNEGSKA (reference sequence). From the RT-PCR reads, TCRdb called clonotypes with MiXCR, one entry per CDR3 protein. The sample carries 2,500 to 3,500 distinct CDR3 sequences, approximately 10% recorded once. This sample was included in a study of immune reconstitution after stem cell transplant in scleroderma. The specimen was collected before or after autologous hematopoietic stem cell transplantation (not recorded which). V and J are TRBV20-1 and TRBJ2-1, with D possibly matching TRBD1 (6 bases). The sequence was obtained from a female donor with systemic sclerosis. This chain's CDR3 is CSARGQASSYNEQFF. The CDR3 DNA follows: TGCAGTGCTAGAGGACAGGCGAGCTCCTACAATGAGCAGTTCTTC.